These T cell receptor beta chains were read from a single sample in a study of T cell responses to AZD1222 COVID-19 vaccine. Libraries were prepared by immunoSEQ multiplex PCR; TCRdb keeps only in-frame clonotypes and omits some of them. In the table there are about 100,000 clones, about nine tenths of which are singletons. The specimen was peripheral blood, collected on day 0 of AZD1222 vaccination. Receptors originate from an adult in good health. Each CDR3 is given with its conserved first and last residue. The D gene is left open where the match is weak. Clone size is shown for a subset of rows, as once, few, many or a class of expanded clone.

j_call,cdr3_length,v_call,clone_size,d_call,cdr3_nt,cdr3_aa
TRBJ2-5,16,TRBV5-5,once,TRBD1,TGTGCCAGCAGCCCGCTGGGTGGCAGGGGGCCGGAGACCCAGTACTTC,CASSPLGGRGPETQYF
TRBJ1-6,15,TRBV4-3,few,.,TGCGCCAGCAGCCCTCGTGCCGGGACCCAATCACCCCTCCACTTT,CASSPRAGTQSPLHF
TRBJ1-1,13,TRBV12-3/TRBV12-4,.,.,TGTGCCAGCAGTCGACAGGACTACACTGAAGCTTTCTTT,CASSRQDYTEAFF
TRBJ2-5,15,TRBV30,few,TRBD2,TGTGCCTGGAGCGGACTAGCGGAAAACCAAGAGACCCAGTACTTC,CAWSGLAENQETQYF
TRBJ2-7,15,TRBV11-1,.,.,TGTGCCAGCAGCCCCCCGGACGGTCGATCCTACGAGCAGTACTTC,CASSPPDGRSYEQYF
TRBJ2-2,12,TRBV7-9,few,.,TGTGCCAGCAGCTACGACGCCGGGGAGCTGTTTTTT,CASSYDAGELFF
TRBJ2-7,14,TRBV5-4,.,TRBD1,TGTGCCAGCAGCCACCGGGACAGGGTCGACGAGCAGTACTTC,CASSHRDRVDEQYF
TRBJ1-5,13,TRBV24-1,few,.,TGTGCCACCAGTGCTGGGGGACATCAGCCCCAGCATTTT,CATSAGGHQPQHF
TRBJ1-1,12,TRBV6-5,.,.,TGTGCCAGCACCGGCTTGAACACTGAAGCTTTCTTT,CASTGLNTEAFF
TRBJ2-3,14,TRBV9,.,.,TGTGCCAGCAGCCCAGACACCCACACAGATACGCAGTATTTT,CASSPDTHTDTQYF
TRBJ2-2,15,TRBV19,.,TRBD1,TGTGCCAGTAGTGTACAGGGGGGGAACACCGGGGAGCTGTTTTTT,CASSVQGGNTGELFF
TRBJ1-5,16,TRBV4-2,.,.,TGTGCCAGCAGCGAAAGCCGGGGAAATAGCAATCAGCCCCAGCATTTT,CASSESRGNSNQPQHF
TRBJ2-3,17,TRBV9,.,TRBD2,TGTGCCAGCAGCTCCAACCCCGCTAGCGGGGCCACAGATACGCAGTATTTT,CASSSNPASGATDTQYF
TRBJ2-3,14,TRBV9,.,.,TGTGCCAGCAGCACCTCAAGGCTCACAGATACGCAGTATTTT,CASSTSRLTDTQYF
TRBJ2-7,17,TRBV3-1/TRBV3-2,.,.,TGTGCCAGCAGCCAAGGCCCCGGCAGGGGAGCCCCCTACGAGCAGTACTTC,CASSQGPGRGAPYEQYF
TRBJ2-3,14,TRBV24-1,.,.,TGTGCCACCAGTGGGGAGCGGAGCACAGATACGCAGTATTTT,CATSGERSTDTQYF